This TCR beta chain was identified during a study of cytomegalovirus exposure and HLA in healthy donors. Findings of the study overall: Reported performance of the classifier showed diagnosis of cytomegalovirus status with high specificity and sensitivity. Rare sequences made up most TCRs, while some public TCRs were found in many donors. The CMV antigen specificity of a few CMV-associated chains was confirmed through in vitro analysis. Some TCR beta chains (more than 150 of them) were listed as cytomegalovirus-associated.

As for this clone: The antigen is unknown.

Clones were sequenced by immunoSEQ multiplex PCR, and TCRdb holds only the in-frame ones, with some missing. The data contain 150,000 to 200,000 clones, approximately 85% of them singletons. This TCR came from a woman younger than 35 in good health and CMV-seronegative. The material sequenced was PBMCs.

CDR3 nucleotides: TGTGCCAGCAGTGTTAAGGGGGGGCCGGGGGAGCAGTACTTC. It is translated as CASSVKGGPGEQYF. This chain links TRBV6-1 with TRBJ2-7; possibly TRBD2 for D (7 bases). Trimming pared 4 bases from V and 7 bases from J, leaving 17 bases between. CDR1 and CDR2 (germline): MNHNS, SASEGT. This CDR3 contains 14 residues.